A selection of T cell receptor beta chains follows, all from one sample in a study of cytomegalovirus exposure and HLA in healthy donors. Produced via immunoSEQ multiplex PCR; TCRdb's table is partial and in-frame only. The sample lists about 140,000 clones, approximately 70% occurring once. Sequenced material: PBMCs. Source of these receptors: a woman aged 25 to 45 in good health and CMV-seronegative. The CDR3 runs from the conserved cysteine through the conserved F or W. The D gene is left open where the match is weak. Rows give clone size only sometimes, using once, few, many, or a class for an expanded clone.

clone_size	d_call	v_call	j_call	cdr3_nt	cdr3_aa
-	TRBD1	TRBV7-9	TRBJ1-1	TGTGCCAGCAGCCGTCAGACAGGGAGAACTGAAGCTTTCTTT	CASSRQTGRTEAFF
-	TRBD1	TRBV7-8	TRBJ2-3	TGTGCCAGCAGCTTAGGACAGGGGACTTGGACAGATACGCAGTATTTT	CASSLGQGTWTDTQYF
once	-	TRBV30	TRBJ2-2	TGTGCCTGGGGTAGGGGTCAGGCCGGGGAGCTGTTTTTT	CAWGRGQAGELFF
few	-	TRBV5-1	TRBJ1-4	TGCGCCAGCAGCCCCACGGGGGTTTTGGGTGAAAAACTGTTTTTT	CASSPTGVLGEKLFF
once	-	TRBV7-6	TRBJ2-1	TGTGCCAGCAGCTCACTTGGTGGTGGCTCCTACAATGAGCAGTTCTTC	CASSSLGGGSYNEQFF
-	-	TRBV6-1	TRBJ1-1	TGTGCCAGCAGTGAAACAGGGTGGACTGAAGCTTTCTTT	CASSETGWTEAFF
few	-	TRBV7-3	TRBJ2-5	TGTGCCAGCAGCTTAACTGGGGGAGGCGGGACCCAGTACTTC	CASSLTGGGGTQYF
-	-	TRBV5-1	TRBJ2-1	TGCGCCAGCAGCCACCGGGACAAGTCCTACAATGAGCAGTTCTTC	CASSHRDKSYNEQFF
-	TRBD1	TRBV4-1	TRBJ2-1	TGCGCCAGCAGCCAGAGACAGGGTCCCTCCCCCAAGCAGGGCTACAATGAGCAGTTCTTC	CASSQRQGPSPKQGYNEQFF
-	-	TRBV6-5	TRBJ1-2	TGTGCCAGCAGTTACGGGAGAACAGGGAACTATGGCTACACCTTC	CASSYGRTGNYGYTF